Below, one T cell receptor (beta chain) is given with its context. The data were obtained in a study of blood T cell repertoires in COVID-19. Study as a whole: Whether acute or convalescent, the COVID-19 samples came from the United States, Italy and Spain. From T cells, B-cell-depleted T cells, or PBMCs came the material, which was cDNA or gDNA.

Original methodology: It was from reference gene primer amplification that nucleated cell counts were estimated. This table comes from immunoSEQ multiplex PCR, and its TCRdb copy is limited to in-frame clones, with some not included. V and J calls and clone size follow that table, whereas D and trimming were derived from the DNA. The sample yields roughly 230,000 clones, 82% seen once. This clonotype originated in a woman older than 75 with acute or convalescent COVID-19. The specimen was peripheral blood.

The CDR3 coding sequence is TGCGCCAGCAGCCAAGGAGGGCCAGGCCGAACAGATACGCAGTATTTT. Its protein is CASSQGGPGRTDTQYF. The chain uses TRBV4-1 and TRBJ2-3; D is possibly TRBD2 (5 bases). The CDR3 has 16 residues. Looked up from germline, CDR1 is MGHRA and CDR2 is YSYEKL. Deletions cut 1 base from V and 3 bases from J, with 14 bases between.